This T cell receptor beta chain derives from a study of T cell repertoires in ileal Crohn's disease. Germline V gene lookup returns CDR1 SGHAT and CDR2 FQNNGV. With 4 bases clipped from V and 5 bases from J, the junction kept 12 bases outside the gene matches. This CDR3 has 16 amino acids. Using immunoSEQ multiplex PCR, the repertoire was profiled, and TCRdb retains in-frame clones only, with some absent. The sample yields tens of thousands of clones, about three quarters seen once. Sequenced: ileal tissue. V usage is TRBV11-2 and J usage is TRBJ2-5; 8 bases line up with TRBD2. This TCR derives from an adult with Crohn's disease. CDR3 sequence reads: CASSSRPGGVGETQYF. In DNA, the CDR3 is TGTGCCAGCAGCTCTCGTCCGGGGGGGGTAGGGGAGACCCAGTACTTC.